This entry lists 11 T cell receptor beta chains sequenced from one sample in a study of blood T cell repertoires in COVID-19. Clones were sequenced by immunoSEQ multiplex PCR, and TCRdb holds only the in-frame ones, with some missing. The sample yields tens of thousands of clones, about three quarters seen once. The sequenced sample was peripheral blood. These receptors were taken from a human donor in a cohort sampled during active COVID-19.

The chain joins TRBV29-1 to TRBJ2-7; 8 bases fit TRBD1. V lost 7 bases, J lost 2 bases, and 4 bases stayed unmatched. This CDR3 is 12 amino acids long. CDR1 and CDR2 from the germline V gene are SQVTM and ANQGSEA. The CDR3 DNA reads as TGCAGCGCCGGACAGGGAACCTACGAGCAGTACTTC. This translates into CSAGQGTYEQYF.

The chain combines TRBV4-2 with TRBJ1-5; 7 nucleotides align to TRBD1. V trimming: 3 bases; J trimming: 8 bases; junction bases outside the gene matches: 4. CDR1 is LGHNA, CDR2 YNFKEQ, per germline. This CDR3 comprises 13 residues. CDR3 protein: CASSHDRDEPQHF. In DNA form, the CDR3 reads TGTGCCAGCAGCCACGACAGGGATGAGCCCCAGCATTTT.

The chain joins TRBV7-8 to TRBJ2-2, with D perhaps matching TRBD2 (6 bases). There are 15 residues in the CDR3. V dropped 2 bases and J dropped 4 bases, with 11 bases sitting between them. Germline V gives CDR1 SGHVS, CDR2 FQNEAQ. CDR3 in amino acids: CASSLHRLGTGELFF. The CDR3 nucleotides are TGTGCCAGCAGCTTACACCGACTAGGCACCGGGGAGCTGTTTTTT.

The chain is built from TRBV2 and TRBJ2-3; possibly TRBD2 for D (5 bases). V was trimmed by 6 bases and J by 1 base, leaving 8 bases between them. The CDR3 has 13 residues. Germline-derived CDR1 and CDR2 are SNHLY and FYNNEI. CDR3 sequence: CASRTEGTDTQYF. Written as DNA, the CDR3 is TGTGCCAGCAGAACGGAGGGCACAGATACGCAGTATTTT.

The rearrangement links TRBV2 to TRBJ2-1; 7 bases fit TRBD2. With V trimmed by 7 bases and J by 9 bases, 9 bases remained unmatched. The CDR3 runs to 13 residues. Germline V CDR1 and CDR2: SNHLY, FYNNEI. The CDR3 DNA reads TGTGCCAGCACCTTGAAGCGGGAAGGTGAGCAGTTCTTC. Its translation is CASTLKREGEQFF.

V is TRBV24-1 and J is TRBJ2-1, with 7 nucleotides matching TRBD1. Trimming removed 3 bases from V and 15 bases from J; junction bases left unmatched: 7. The CDR3 spans 12 residues. Germline CDR1 is KGHDR and CDR2 is SFDVKD. The CDR3 DNA is TGTGCCACCAGTGATGTCGACAGGGATTTGTTCTTC. Its translation is CATSDVDRDLFF.

DNA for the CDR3: TGTGCCACCAGTGATCCGACAGGGAACTATGGCTACACCTTC. Encoded protein: CATSDPTGNYGYTF. The chain uses TRBV24-1 and TRBJ1-2, with TRBD1 matching over 7 bases. This CDR3 has 14 residues. V shed 3 bases and J 2 bases; nucleotides not matched to a gene: 2. Germline V lookup: CDR1 KGHDR, CDR2 SFDVKD.

The rearrangement links TRBV7-2 to TRBJ2-2; D perhaps matches TRBD1 (6 bases). Trimming left V 3 bases short and J 4 bases short, with 12 bases between. This CDR3 spans 15 amino acids. Germline V gene data show CDR1 as SGHTA and CDR2 as FQGNSA. CDR3 sequence reads: CASSFGTGPTGELFF. Here the CDR3 DNA reads TGTGCCAGCAGCTTCGGCACAGGGCCCACCGGGGAGCTGTTTTTT.

This chain uses TRBV29-1 with TRBJ1-2, with 7 positions matching TRBD1. This CDR3 has 13 amino acids. Germline trimming cut 3 bases from V and 6 bases from J; bases unmatched to any gene: 7. Germline CDR1 reads SQVTM; CDR2 reads ANQGSEA. CDR3 region: CSVDRGLKDGYTF. The DNA of the CDR3 is TGCAGCGTTGACAGGGGGTTAAAGGATGGCTACACCTTC. Full variable domain (remainder filled in from reference TRBV29-1 and TRBJ1-2): SAVISQKPSRDICQRGTSLTIQCQVDSQVTMMFWYRQQPGQSLTLIATANQGSEATYESGFVIDKFPISRPNLTFSTLTVSNMSPEDSSIYLCSVDRGLKDGYTFGSGTRLTVV.

The genes are TRBV28 and TRBJ2-3; 7 positions match TRBD2. The germline V gene encodes CDR1 MDHEN and CDR2 SYDVKM. Trimming took 5 bases from V and 1 from J; bases not matched to a gene: 9. The CDR3 contains 16 residues. CDR3 DNA: TGTGCCAGCAGTCGAATATGGGCGGGAGGCACAGATACGCAGTATTTT. Translating gives CASSRIWAGGTDTQYF.

This sequence joins TRBV28 and TRBJ2-3; TRBD2 aligns across 7 bases. V lost 3 bases, J lost 5 bases, and 8 bases stayed unmatched. Germline V gene data show CDR1 as MDHEN and CDR2 as SYDVKM. The CDR3 contains 15 residues. The CDR3 nucleotides read TGTGCCAGCAGTTTTGGCGGGAGAAGTAAAGATACGCAGTATTTT. It encodes CASSFGGRSKDTQYF.